This T cell receptor (beta chain) was sequenced during a study of Graves' ophthalmopathy and Graves' hyperthyroidism. Study results and caveats: Most thyroid-expanded clonotypes exceeding 0.001 frequency were also found in blood.

The V gene's germline CDR1 is SGHTA and CDR2 FQGTGA. Unmatched junction bases numbered 15, after V lost 5 bases and J lost 9 bases. The CDR3 has 16 amino acids. Exclusion covered patients with other autoimmune diseases or uncontrolled infections (as well as pregnancy or lactation). As diagnostic evidence, clinical symptoms, serum thyroxine, TRAb, thyroid ultrasound and orbital computed tomography were relied upon. Amplified TCR beta CDR3 regions were obtained using RNA transcripts as template. HTBI-primed RT-PCR formed the first round, and a multiplex PCR formed the second. TCRdb itself ran the multiplex PCR reads through MiXCR, one entry per CDR3 protein. The data contain around 1.1 million distinct CDR3 sequences, roughly 35% of them singletons. As for this clonotype: Its specificity is unknown.

This TCR was recovered from an adult man with Graves' hyperthyroidism. The sequencing sample was made of peripheral blood or thyroid tissue (not recorded which). V is TRBV7-3 and J is TRBJ2-2, with 7 positions matching TRBD1. The CDR3, as DNA: TGTGCCAGCAGCACCACGACAGGGATGATTCTACGGGAGCTGTTTTTT. Amino acid sequence: CASSTTTGMILRELFF. Combining the CDR3 with reference TRBV7-3 and TRBJ2-2 gives the whole variable domain GAGVSQTPSNKVTEKGKYVELRCDPISGHTALYWYRQSLGQGPEFLIYFQGTGAADDSGLPNDRFFAVRPEGSVSTLKIQRTERGDSAVYLCASSTTTGMILRELFFGEGSRLTVL.